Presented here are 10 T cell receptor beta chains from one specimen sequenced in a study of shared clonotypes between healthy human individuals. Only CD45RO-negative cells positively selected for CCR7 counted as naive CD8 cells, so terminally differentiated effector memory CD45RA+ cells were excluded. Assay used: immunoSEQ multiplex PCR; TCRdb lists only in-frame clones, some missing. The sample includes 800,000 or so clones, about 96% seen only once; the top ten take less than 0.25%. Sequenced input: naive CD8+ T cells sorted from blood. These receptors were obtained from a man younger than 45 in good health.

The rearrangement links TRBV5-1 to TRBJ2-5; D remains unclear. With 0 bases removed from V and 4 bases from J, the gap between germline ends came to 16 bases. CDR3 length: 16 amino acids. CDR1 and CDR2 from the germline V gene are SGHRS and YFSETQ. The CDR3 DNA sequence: TGCGCCAGCAGCTTGGCCGTAGGCGCGAGGTCAGAGACCCAGTACTTC. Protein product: CASSLAVGARSETQYF.

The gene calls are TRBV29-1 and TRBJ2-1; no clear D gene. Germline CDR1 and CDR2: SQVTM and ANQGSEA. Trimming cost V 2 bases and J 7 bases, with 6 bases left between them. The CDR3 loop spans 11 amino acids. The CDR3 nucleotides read TGCAGCGTTGAAAAGGGAAATGAGCAGTTCTTC. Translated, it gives CSVEKGNEQFF.

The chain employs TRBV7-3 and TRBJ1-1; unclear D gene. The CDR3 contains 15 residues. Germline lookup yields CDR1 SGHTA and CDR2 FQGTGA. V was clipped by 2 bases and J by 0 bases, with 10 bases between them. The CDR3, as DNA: TGTGCCAGCAGCTTAGAGGGTGGCATGAACACTGAAGCTTTCTTT. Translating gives CASSLEGGMNTEAFF.

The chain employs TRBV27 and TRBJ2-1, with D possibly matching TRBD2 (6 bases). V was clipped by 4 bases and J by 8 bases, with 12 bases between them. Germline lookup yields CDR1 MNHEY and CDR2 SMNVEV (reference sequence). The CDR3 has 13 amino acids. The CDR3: CASSSGLLDEQFF. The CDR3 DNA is TGTGCCAGCAGTTCGGGACTCCTTGATGAGCAGTTCTTC.

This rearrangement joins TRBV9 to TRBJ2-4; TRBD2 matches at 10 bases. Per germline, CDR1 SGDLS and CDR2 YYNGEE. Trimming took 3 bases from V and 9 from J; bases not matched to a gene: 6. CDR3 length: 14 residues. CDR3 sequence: CASSATSGVGIQYF. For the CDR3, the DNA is TGTGCCAGCAGCGCCACTAGCGGGGTAGGCATTCAGTACTTC. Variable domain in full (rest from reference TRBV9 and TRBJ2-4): DSGVTQTPKHLITATGQRVTLRCSPRSGDLSVYWYQQSLDQGLQFLIQYYNGEERAKGNILERFSAQQFPDLHSELNLSSLELGDSALYFCASSATSGVGIQYFGAGTRLSVL.

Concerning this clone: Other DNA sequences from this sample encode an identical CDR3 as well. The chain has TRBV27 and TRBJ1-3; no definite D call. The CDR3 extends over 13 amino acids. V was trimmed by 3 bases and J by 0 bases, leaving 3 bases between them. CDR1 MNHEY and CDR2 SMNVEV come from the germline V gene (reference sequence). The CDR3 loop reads CASSLDSGNTIYF. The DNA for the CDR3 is TGTGCCAGCAGTTTGGACTCTGGAAACACCATATATTTT.

This CDR3 is CASAGAEAFF. CDR3 in DNA: TGTGCCAGCGCGGGAGCTGAAGCTTTCTTT. This sequence joins TRBV2 and TRBJ1-1, with D unresolved. The germline V gene has CDR1 SNHLY and CDR2 FYNNEI. Trimming removed 8 bases from V and 6 bases from J, with 7 bases in between. This CDR3 is 10 amino acids long.

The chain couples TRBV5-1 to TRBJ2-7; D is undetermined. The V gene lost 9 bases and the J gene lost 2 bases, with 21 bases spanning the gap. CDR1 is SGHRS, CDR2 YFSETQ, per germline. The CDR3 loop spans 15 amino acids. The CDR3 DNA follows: TGCGCCACCGAAGGCCGGGTCGAACATACCTACGAGCAGTACTTC. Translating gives CATEGRVEHTYEQYF.

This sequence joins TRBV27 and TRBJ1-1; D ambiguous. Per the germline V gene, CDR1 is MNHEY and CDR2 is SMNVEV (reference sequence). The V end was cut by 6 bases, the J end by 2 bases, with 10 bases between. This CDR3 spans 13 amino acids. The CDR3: CASRVVVNTEAFF. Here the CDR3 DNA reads TGTGCCAGCAGAGTAGTAGTTAACACTGAAGCTTTCTTT.

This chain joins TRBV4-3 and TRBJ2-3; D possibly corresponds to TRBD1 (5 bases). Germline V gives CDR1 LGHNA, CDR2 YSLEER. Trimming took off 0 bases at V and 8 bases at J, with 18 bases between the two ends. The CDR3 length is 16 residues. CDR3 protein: CASSQEAGPRGGTQYF. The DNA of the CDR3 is TGCGCCAGCAGCCAAGAGGCAGGGCCCCGTGGTGGTACGCAGTATTTT.